What follows are 8 T cell receptor beta chains derived from one specimen sequenced in a study of response to subunit inactivated influenza vaccine. TCRdb ran MiXCR on the RT-PCR reads and lists one entry per CDR3 protein. Of fewer than 700,000 distinct CDR3 sequences detected, 10% to 15% appear once; the ten largest clones hold about an eighth. The sequences come from PBMCs from blood, collected about 40 days after vaccination. Source of these receptors: a man aged 45-60 years who received an inactivated influenza vaccine.

This clonotype was detected only a few times. The chain carries TRBV12-3 or TRBV12-4 and TRBJ2-2, with D possibly being TRBD2 (6 bases). Deletions cut 3 bases from V and 4 bases from J, with 12 bases between. The CDR3 runs to 15 residues. The CDR3 DNA is TGTGCCAGCAGTTTCGGCGGGGTCGGCACCGGGGAGCTGTTTTTT. Its protein is CASSFGGVGTGELFF.

V gene TRBV12-3 or TRBV12-4 combines with J gene TRBJ1-2, with a possible D match to TRBD1 (5 bases). CDR3 length: 17 amino acids. The V end was cut by 5 bases, the J end by 0 bases, with 19 bases between. The CDR3 DNA sequence: TGTGCCAGCAGTCCGTCTTTAACAGGTTCAGCTAACTATGGCTACACCTTC. Its protein product is CASSPSLTGSANYGYTF.

This clonotype has only a few counts. This sequence joins TRBV6-1 and TRBJ2-1; 7 nucleotides match TRBD1. The CDR3 contains 15 residues. Trimming removed 2 bases from V and 7 bases from J; junction bases left unmatched: 8. CDR1 is MNHNS and CDR2 is SASEGT in the germline V gene. The CDR3 nucleotides are TGTGCCAGCAGTGAAAGACAGGGCGGTTGGAATGAGCAGTTCTTC. Its translation: CASSERQGGWNEQFF.

This clonotype has a count of ten or more. This rearrangement joins TRBV7-2 to TRBJ1-1; D may be TRBD1 (5 bases). The germline gives CDR1 SGHTA, CDR2 FQGNSA. The CDR3 consists of 14 residues. Trimming pared 2 bases from V and 5 bases from J, leaving 12 bases between. The DNA of the CDR3 is TGTGCCAGCAGCTTACAGCAGGGAATGACTGAAGCTTTCTTT. Its translation: CASSLQQGMTEAFF.

The J gene is TRBJ2-7, the V gene TRBV7-2; D not certain. Germline values: CDR1 SGHTA, CDR2 FQGNSA. V was cut by 8 bases and J by 3 bases, with 11 bases left in between. The CDR3 contains 12 residues. The CDR3, as DNA: TGTGCCAGCGCAGATATTAACTACGAGCAGTACTTC. Encoded protein: CASADINYEQYF.

The chain couples TRBV20-1 to TRBJ2-4, with D possibly being TRBD2 (6 bases). The germline V gene encodes CDR1 DFQATT and CDR2 SNEGSKA (reference sequence). This CDR3 comprises 16 residues. Trimming stripped 5 bases from V and 0 bases from J, with 17 bases between. The CDR3 nucleotides read TGCAGTGCTGACGGTGACTCGGGACTAGCCAAAAACATTCAGTACTTC. It specifies CSADGDSGLAKNIQYF.

This chain joins TRBV5-1 and TRBJ2-2; D not certain. The CDR3 sequence is 16 residues long. The germline gives CDR1 SGHRS, CDR2 YFSETQ. V dropped 0 bases and J dropped 0 bases, with 9 bases sitting between them. The CDR3 nucleotides read TGCGCCAGCAGCTTGGTTGTCTCAACGAACACCGGGGAGCTGTTTTTT. Its translation is CASSLVVSTNTGELFF.

This clonotype has just a few counts. The rearrangement uses TRBV5-8 and TRBJ2-5; a weak D match, TRBD1 (6 bases). Germline loops: CDR1 SGHTS, CDR2 YDEGEE. Deletions cut 4 bases from V and 1 base from J, with 11 bases between. The CDR3 is 14 residues long. CDR3: CASSRTVSQETQYF. Here the CDR3 DNA reads TGTGCCAGCAGCAGGACAGTCAGCCAAGAGACCCAGTACTTC.